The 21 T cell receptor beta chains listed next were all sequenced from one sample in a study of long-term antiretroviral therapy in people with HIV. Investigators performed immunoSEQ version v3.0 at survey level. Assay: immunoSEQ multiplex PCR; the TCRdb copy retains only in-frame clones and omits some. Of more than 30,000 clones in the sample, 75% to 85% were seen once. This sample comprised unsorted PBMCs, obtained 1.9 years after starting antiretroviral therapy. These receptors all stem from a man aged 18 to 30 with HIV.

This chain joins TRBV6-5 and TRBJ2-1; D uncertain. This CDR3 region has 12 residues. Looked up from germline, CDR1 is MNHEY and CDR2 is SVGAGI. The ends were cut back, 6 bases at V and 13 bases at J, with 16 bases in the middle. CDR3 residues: CASRYRRGGQFF. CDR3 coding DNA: TGTGCCAGCAGATATCGACGAGGTGGTCAGTTCTTC.

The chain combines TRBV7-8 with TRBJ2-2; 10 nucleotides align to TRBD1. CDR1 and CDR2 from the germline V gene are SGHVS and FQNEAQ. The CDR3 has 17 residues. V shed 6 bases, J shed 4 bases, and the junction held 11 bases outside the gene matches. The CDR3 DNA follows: TGTGCCAGCAGAATTCCCCGGACAGGGGGAGGCACCGGGGAGCTGTTTTTT. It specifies CASRIPRTGGGTGELFF.

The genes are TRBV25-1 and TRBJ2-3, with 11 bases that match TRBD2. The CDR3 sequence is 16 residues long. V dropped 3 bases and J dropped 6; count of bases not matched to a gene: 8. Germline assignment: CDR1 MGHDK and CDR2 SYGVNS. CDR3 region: CASSDTSGGSRDTQYF. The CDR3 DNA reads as TGTGCCAGCAGTGACACTAGCGGGGGAAGTAGGGATACGCAGTATTTT.

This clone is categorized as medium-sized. The CDR3 is CASRAGGFGNQPQHF. The CDR3 nucleotides are TGTGCCAGCAGAGCTGGGGGGTTCGGCAATCAGCCCCAGCATTTT. The gene calls are TRBV6-5 and TRBJ1-5, with D possibly matching TRBD1 (5 bases). The germline V gene encodes CDR1 MNHEY and CDR2 SVGAGI. V lost 6 bases and J lost 2, with 14 bases in between. CDR3 length: 15 amino acids.

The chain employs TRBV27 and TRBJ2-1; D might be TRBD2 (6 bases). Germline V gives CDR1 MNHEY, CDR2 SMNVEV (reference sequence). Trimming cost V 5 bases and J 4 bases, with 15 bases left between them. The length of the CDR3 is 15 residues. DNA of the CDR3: TGTGCCAGCAGTGCGGGGACCAGTTATTACAATGAGCAGTTCTTC. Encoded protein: CASSAGTSYYNEQFF.

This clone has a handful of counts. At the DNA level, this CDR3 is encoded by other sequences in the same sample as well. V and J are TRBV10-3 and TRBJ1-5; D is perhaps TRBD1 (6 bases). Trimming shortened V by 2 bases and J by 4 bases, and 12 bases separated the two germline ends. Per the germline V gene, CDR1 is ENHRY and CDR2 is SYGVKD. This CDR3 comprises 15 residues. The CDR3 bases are TGTGCCATCAGTGAGAGCGGACAGCCGAATCAGCCCCAGCATTTT. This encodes CAISESGQPNQPQHF.

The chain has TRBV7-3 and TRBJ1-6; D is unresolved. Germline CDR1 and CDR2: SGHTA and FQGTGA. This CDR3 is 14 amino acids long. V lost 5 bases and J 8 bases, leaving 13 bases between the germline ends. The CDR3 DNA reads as TGTGCCAGCAGCCTACAGCCCAAAGATTCACCCCTCCACTTT. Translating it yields CASSLQPKDSPLHF.

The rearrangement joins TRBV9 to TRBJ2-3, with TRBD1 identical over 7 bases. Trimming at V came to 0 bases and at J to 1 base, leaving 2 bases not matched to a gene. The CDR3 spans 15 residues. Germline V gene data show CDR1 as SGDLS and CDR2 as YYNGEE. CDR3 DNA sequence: TGTGCCAGCAGCGTAGGAGACAGGGGCACAGATACGCAGTATTTT. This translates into CASSVGDRGTDTQYF.

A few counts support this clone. CDR3 in DNA: TGTGCCAGCAGTGAACAGCAGTACCAAGAGACCCAGTACTTC. This encodes CASSEQQYQETQYF. The chain recombines TRBV2 with TRBJ2-5; no clear D gene. Trimming took 2 bases from V and 0 from J, leaving 7 bases between them. The V gene's germline CDR1 is SNHLY and CDR2 FYNNEI. The CDR3 extends over 14 amino acids. Supplemented by reference TRBV2 and TRBJ2-5, the full variable domain reads EPEVTQTPSHQVTQMGQEVILRCVPISNHLYFYWYRQILGQKVEFLVSFYNNEISEKSEIFDDQFSVERPDGSNFTLKIRSTKLEDSAMYFCASSEQQYQETQYFGPGTRLLVL.

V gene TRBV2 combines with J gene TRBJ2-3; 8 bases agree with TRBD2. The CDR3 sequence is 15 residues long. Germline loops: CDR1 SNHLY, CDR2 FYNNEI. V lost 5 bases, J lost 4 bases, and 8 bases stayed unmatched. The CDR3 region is CASSTNGLAADTQYF. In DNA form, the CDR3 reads TGTGCCAGCAGTACCAATGGACTAGCCGCAGATACGCAGTATTTT. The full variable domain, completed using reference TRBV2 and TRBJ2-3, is EPEVTQTPSHQVTQMGQEVILRCVPISNHLYFYWYRQILGQKVEFLVSFYNNEISEKSEIFDDQFSVERPDGSNFTLKIRSTKLEDSAMYFCASSTNGLAADTQYFGPGTRLTVL.

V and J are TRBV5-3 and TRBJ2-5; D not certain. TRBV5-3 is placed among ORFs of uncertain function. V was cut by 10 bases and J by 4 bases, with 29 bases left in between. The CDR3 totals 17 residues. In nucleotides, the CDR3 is TGTGCCTTGCGCGCGTTGGATCGGCACCTTGAGTTAGAGACCCAGTACTTC. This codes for CALRALDRHLELETQYF.

CDR3 nucleotide sequence: TGTGCCAGCAGTTTACTAGCGGGGGTTGGGACCCAGTACTTC. This gives the protein CASSLLAGVGTQYF. The V gene is TRBV27, the J gene TRBJ2-5, with 10 bases aligning to TRBD2. The CDR3 covers 14 residues. V was pared by 2 bases and J by 7 bases, with 4 bases of the junction left unmatched. The germline CDR1 and CDR2 sequences are MNHEY and SMNVEV (reference sequence).

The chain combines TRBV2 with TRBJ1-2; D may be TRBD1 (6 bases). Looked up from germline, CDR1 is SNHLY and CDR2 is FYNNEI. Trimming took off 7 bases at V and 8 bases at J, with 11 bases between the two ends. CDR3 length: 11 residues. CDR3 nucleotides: TGTGCCAGCACAGGGGACGGGGGCTACACCTTC. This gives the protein CASTGDGGYTF.

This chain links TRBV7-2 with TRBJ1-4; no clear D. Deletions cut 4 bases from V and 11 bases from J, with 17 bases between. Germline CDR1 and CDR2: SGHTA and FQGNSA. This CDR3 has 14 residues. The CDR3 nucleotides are TGTGCCAGCAGCTCCCTAGTATCTACCGGGAAACTGTTTTTT. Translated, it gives CASSSLVSTGKLFF.

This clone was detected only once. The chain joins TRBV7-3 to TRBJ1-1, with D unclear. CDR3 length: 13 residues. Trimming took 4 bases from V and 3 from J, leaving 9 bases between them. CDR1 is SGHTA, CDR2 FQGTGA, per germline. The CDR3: CASSSQEDTEAFF. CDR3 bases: TGTGCCAGCAGCTCCCAGGAGGACACTGAAGCTTTCTTT.

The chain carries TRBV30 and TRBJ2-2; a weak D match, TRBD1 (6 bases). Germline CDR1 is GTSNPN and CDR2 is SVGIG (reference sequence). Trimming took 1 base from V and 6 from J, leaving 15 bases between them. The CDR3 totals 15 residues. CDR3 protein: CAWSESHRESGELFF. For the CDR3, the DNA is TGTGCCTGGAGTGAGTCCCACAGGGAGTCCGGGGAGCTGTTTTTT.

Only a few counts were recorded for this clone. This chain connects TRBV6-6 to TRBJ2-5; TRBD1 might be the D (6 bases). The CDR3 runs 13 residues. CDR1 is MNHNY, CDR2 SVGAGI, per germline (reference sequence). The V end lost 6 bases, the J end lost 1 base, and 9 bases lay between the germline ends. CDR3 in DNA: TGTGCCAGCAGGGGACATATCCAAGAGACCCAGTACTTC. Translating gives CASRGHIQETQYF.

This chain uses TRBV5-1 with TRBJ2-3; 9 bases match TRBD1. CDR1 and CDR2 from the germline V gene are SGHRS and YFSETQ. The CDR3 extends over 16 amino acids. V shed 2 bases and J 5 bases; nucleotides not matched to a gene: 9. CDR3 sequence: CASSLPLGQGKDTQYF. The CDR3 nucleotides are TGCGCCAGCAGCTTACCCCTCGGACAGGGGAAAGATACGCAGTATTTT.

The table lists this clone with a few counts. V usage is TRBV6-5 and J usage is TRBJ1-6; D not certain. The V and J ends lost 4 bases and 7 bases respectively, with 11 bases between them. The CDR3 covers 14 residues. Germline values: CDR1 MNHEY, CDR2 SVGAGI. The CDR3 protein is CASSSGPPNSPLHF. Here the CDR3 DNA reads TGTGCCAGCAGTTCCGGCCCACCAAATTCACCCCTCCACTTT.

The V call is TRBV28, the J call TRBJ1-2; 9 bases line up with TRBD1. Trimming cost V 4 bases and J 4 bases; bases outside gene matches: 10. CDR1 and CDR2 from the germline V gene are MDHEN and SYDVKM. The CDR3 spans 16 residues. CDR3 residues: CASSSGTGSISYGYTF. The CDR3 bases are TGTGCCAGCAGTTCCGGGACAGGGAGTATCTCCTATGGCTACACCTTC.

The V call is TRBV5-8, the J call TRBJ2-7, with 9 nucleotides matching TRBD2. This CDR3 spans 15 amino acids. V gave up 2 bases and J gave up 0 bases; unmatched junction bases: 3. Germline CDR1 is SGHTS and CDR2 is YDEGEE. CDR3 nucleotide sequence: TGTGCCAGCAGCTTCCGGACTAGCGTCTCCTACGAGCAGTACGTC. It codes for CASSFRTSVSYEQYV.